This TCR beta chain was sequenced in a study of CD8+ T cells in alopecia areata. Study context: Treatment comprised oral tofacitinib, 5 to 10 mg twice daily, in treated patients. Points from the study as a whole: Higher clonality and more expanded CD8+ clones appeared in lesional than normal scalp. Sharing of TCRs across patients appeared less clear than in mice, possibly for HLA-related reasons.

Germline values: CDR1 GTSNPN, CDR2 SVGIG (reference sequence). V lost 2 bases to trimming and J lost 2 bases; unmatched junction nucleotides: 4. The CDR3 contains 16 residues. The study team obtained lesional scalp punch biopsies and peripheral blood from alopecia areata patients. cDNA prepared by RNA extraction and subsequent reverse transcription served as the template for sequencing. TCRdb's table, derived via immunoSEQ multiplex PCR, lists solely in-frame clones and lacks some. The sample has 200,000 or so clones; around three fifths are singletons. Comments on this clone: Its cognate antigen is unknown.

This sequence originates from a human donor with alopecia areata. The input for sequencing was CD4+ T cells sorted from blood, taken at week 0. The chain uses TRBV30 and TRBJ2-1; the match to TRBD2 covers 12 bases. The CDR3 sequence: CAWSSRTSGTYNEQFF. CDR3 DNA: TGTGCCTGGAGTTCCAGGACTAGCGGGACCTACAATGAGCAGTTCTTC.